One sample yielded the 5 T cell receptor beta chains listed below, sequenced in a study of blood T cells in healthy people across ages. For the second PCR, which ran for roughly 6 to 12 cycles, a sample-barcoded 5' primer and a J-beta primer mix were used. MiXCR, run by TCRdb on the 5' RACE reads, gives a single entry per CDR3 protein. The sample comprises roughly 1,100,000 distinct CDR3 sequences, around 25% of which are singletons, and about 0.72% rests with the top ten. These data were likewise used in another study, on T cells of mothers and their children.

The sample comprised blood. The receptors shown here come from a girl aged 2 to 10 in good health.

The chain recombines TRBV12-5 with TRBJ2-5; possibly TRBD1 for D (6 bases). Trimming shortened V by 7 bases and J by 2 bases, and 11 bases separated the two germline ends. CDR3 size: 13 residues. Germline CDR1 LGHNT, CDR2 FRNRAP. The CDR3 protein is CASAGQLQETQYF. The CDR3 nucleotides read TGTGCTAGTGCGGGACAACTACAAGAGACCCAGTACTTC.

The CDR3 loop reads CASSLEPSGSENEQFF. CDR3 sequence (DNA): TGTGCCAGCAGCTTAGAACCTAGCGGGAGTGAGAATGAGCAGTTCTTC. The rearrangement links TRBV11-2 to TRBJ2-1; TRBD2 aligns across 10 bases. The CDR3 length is 16 residues. Trimming took 0 bases from V and 7 from J; bases not matched to a gene: 6. CDR1 and CDR2 from the germline V gene are SGHAT and FQNNGV.

This clonotype was counted a few times. This chain connects TRBV29-1 to TRBJ2-5, with 7 bases lining up with TRBD2. The last part of the DNA fits TRBJ2-1 better; the J call may be wrong. Germline V lookup: CDR1 SQVTM, CDR2 ANQGSEA. The CDR3 consists of 13 residues. CDR3 in DNA: TGCAGCGTTGAACTAGCGGAGTACAATGAGCAGTTCTTC. The encoded protein is CSVELAEYNEQFF.

J is TRBJ1-5 and V is TRBV20-1; tentatively, D is TRBD1 (5 bases). Germline V gives CDR1 DFQATT, CDR2 SNEGSKA (reference sequence). Trimming shortened V by 4 bases and J by 1 base, and 8 bases separated the two germline ends. CDR3 size: 13 residues. CDR3 sequence reads: CSATGDSNQPQHF. The CDR3 region has the DNA TGCAGTGCTACGGGGGACAGCAATCAGCCCCAGCATTTT.

V gene TRBV6-5 combines with J gene TRBJ1-1, with TRBD1 matching 7 bases. The CDR3 loop spans 14 amino acids. V lost 6 bases to trimming and J lost 4 bases; unmatched junction nucleotides: 8. Germline assignment: CDR1 MNHEY and CDR2 SVGAGI. The CDR3 loop reads CASRAQGGGTEAFF. CDR3 coding DNA: TGTGCCAGCAGAGCTCAGGGGGGCGGCACTGAAGCTTTCTTT.